The T cell receptor (beta chain) under discussion was sequenced for a study of cytomegalovirus exposure and HLA in healthy donors. Study results and limitations: Specificity for CMV antigens was confirmed in vitro for three of the CMV-associated chains. According to the study, 160 or so TCR beta chains were cytomegalovirus-associated. Published work reported that the classifier diagnosed cytomegalovirus status with high specificity and sensitivity.

Concerning this clone itself: The target antigen is unknown.

V was pared by 4 bases and J by 2 bases, with 4 bases of the junction left unmatched. CDR3 size: 14 residues. Per the germline V gene, CDR1 is LNHDA and CDR2 is SQIVND (reference sequence). The method was immunoSEQ multiplex PCR; TCRdb's version includes in-frame clones alone and lacks a portion of them. The table records 100,000 to 150,000 clones, 90% to 97% of them present only once. A 120-subject validation cohort, separate from the 666-subject first cohort, supplied the donors. The chain recombines TRBV19 with TRBJ1-1; 7 bases agree with TRBD1. The source of this sequence is a man aged 18 to 29 in good health and CMV-seronegative. The sequenced sample consisted of PBMCs. The chain's CDR3 is CASSRRGPNTEAFF. CDR3 DNA: TGTGCCAGTAGTAGGAGGGGGCCTAACACTGAAGCTTTCTTT.